This TCR beta chain was identified during a study of blood T cell repertoires in COVID-19. About the study: COVID-19 samples from acute and convalescent phases originated in the United States, Italy and Spain.

V shed 6 bases and J shed 5 bases, with 16 bases lying between them. Germline lookup yields CDR1 MNHEY and CDR2 SVGAGI. The CDR3 runs to 14 residues. Enrolled through a virtual design, the participants were between roughly 18 and 90 years of age and came from about two dozen US areas. Per the original data handling: Amplification with reference gene primers provided the estimates of nucleated cell counts. Sequencing used immunoSEQ multiplex PCR; TCRdb keeps in-frame clones, though not all of them. V and J calls and clone size are those listed in that table; D and trimming were worked out from the DNA. The table lists under 350,000 clones, about nine tenths of them singletons.

The V gene is TRBV6-5, the J gene TRBJ2-5; D is uncertain. The sample taken for sequencing was PBMCs or T cells enriched from blood (not recorded which). The clonotype was recovered from a young woman who had recovered from COVID-19. In DNA, the CDR3 is TGTGCCAGCAGCCGGGTGCTCGGGTCGGAGACCCAGTACTTC. Translation: CASSRVLGSETQYF.